The 4 T cell receptor beta chains below all came from one sample that was sequenced in a study of vaccination and CD4 T cells after COVID-19. These TCRs are of unknown antigen specificity. Documented treatment: 10-day PBMC culture with coronavirus spike peptide pools or control peptides (ViraFEST assay). Oncomine TCR Beta short-read sequencing was applied to DNA from cultured CD4+ T cells. TCRdb fed the PCR reads into MiXCR, producing one record per CDR3 protein. The table has 15,000 to 20,000 distinct CDR3 sequences, 36% seen once. This specimen consisted of CD4+ T cells from blood, cultured in vitro, obtained before SARS-CoV-2 vaccination. The receptors stem from a human donor who received a COVID-19 vaccine.

This chain joins TRBV12-3 or TRBV12-4 and TRBJ2-2, with TRBD1 identical over 9 bases. The length of the CDR3 is 16 residues. The trim removed 6 bases at V and 4 bases at J, leaving 9 bases unmatched. As DNA, the CDR3 is TGTGCCAGCAGATATACCGGGACAGGGAGCACCGGGGAGCTGTTTTTT. The encoded protein is CASRYTGTGSTGELFF.

The genes are TRBV20-1 and TRBJ2-5; D is possibly TRBD2 (5 bases). V was clipped by 0 bases and J by 5 bases, with 16 bases between them. Germline-derived CDR1 and CDR2 are DFQATT and SNEGSKA (reference sequence). The CDR3 covers 15 residues. Here the CDR3 DNA reads TGCAGTGCTAGAGATCACTTAGGGCGGGCGGAGACCCAGTACTTC. Protein product: CSARDHLGRAETQYF.

This clonotype has just one count. The chain carries TRBV6-1 and TRBJ1-6; no definite D call. V was pared by 1 base and J by 6 bases, with 13 bases between. There are 16 residues in the CDR3. The germline V gene encodes CDR1 MNHNS and CDR2 SASEGT. The CDR3 here is CASSEVFRESNSPLHF. The CDR3 nucleotides read TGTGCCAGCAGTGAAGTCTTTAGGGAGAGTAATTCACCCCTCCACTTT.

This clonotype was observed a few times. J is TRBJ1-2 and V is TRBV6-1; possibly TRBD1 for D (6 bases). Per germline, CDR1 MNHNS and CDR2 SASEGT. Trimming took off 1 base at V and 5 bases at J, with 23 bases between the two ends. This CDR3 contains 18 residues. The CDR3: CASSEGGVGGASGYGYTF. In nucleotides, the CDR3 is TGTGCCAGCAGTGAAGGTGGGGTGGGGGGGGCGTCGGGTTATGGCTACACCTTC.